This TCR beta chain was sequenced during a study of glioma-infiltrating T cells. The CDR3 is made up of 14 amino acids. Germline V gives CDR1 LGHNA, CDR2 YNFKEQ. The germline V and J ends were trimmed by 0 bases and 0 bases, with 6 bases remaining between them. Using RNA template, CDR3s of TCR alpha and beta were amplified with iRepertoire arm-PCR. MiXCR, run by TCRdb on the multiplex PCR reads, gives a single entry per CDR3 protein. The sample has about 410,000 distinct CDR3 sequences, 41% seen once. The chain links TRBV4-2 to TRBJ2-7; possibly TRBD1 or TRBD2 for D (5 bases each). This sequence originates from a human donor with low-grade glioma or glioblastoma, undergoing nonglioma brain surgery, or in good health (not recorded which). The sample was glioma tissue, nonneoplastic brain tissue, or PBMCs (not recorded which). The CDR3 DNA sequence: TGTGCCAGCAGCCAAGATGGGACCTCCTACGAGCAGTACTTC. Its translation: CASSQDGTSYEQYF.